This T cell receptor beta chain is from a study of blood T cell repertoires in COVID-19. Study in general: Acute and convalescent COVID-19 samples came from the United States, Italy and Spain. T cells, B-cell-depleted T cells, or PBMCs provided the cDNA or gDNA that served as material.

V dropped 5 bases and J dropped 5; count of bases not matched to a gene: 5. CDR3 length equals 13 residues. Per the germline V gene, CDR1 is MNHEY and CDR2 is SVGEGT. Patients from Seattle were sampled longitudinally, starting during active infection. Original methodology: Amplification from reference gene primers served as the basis for estimated nucleated cell counts. Sequenced by immunoSEQ multiplex PCR; TCRdb stores in-frame clones only, minus some. V and J calls and clone size are given by that table; D and trimming were obtained from the DNA. The table shows around 370,000 clones, with 75% to 90% occurring only once.

The specimen sequenced was peripheral blood. This TCR was sampled from a woman aged 45-65 years with COVID-19, enrolled during active disease. This rearrangement joins TRBV6-2 or TRBV6-3 to TRBJ2-5, with TRBD1 identical over 7 bases. CDR3 in amino acids: CASSDRAWETQYF. The CDR3 DNA sequence: TGTGCCAGCAGTGACAGGGCGTGGGAGACCCAGTACTTC.